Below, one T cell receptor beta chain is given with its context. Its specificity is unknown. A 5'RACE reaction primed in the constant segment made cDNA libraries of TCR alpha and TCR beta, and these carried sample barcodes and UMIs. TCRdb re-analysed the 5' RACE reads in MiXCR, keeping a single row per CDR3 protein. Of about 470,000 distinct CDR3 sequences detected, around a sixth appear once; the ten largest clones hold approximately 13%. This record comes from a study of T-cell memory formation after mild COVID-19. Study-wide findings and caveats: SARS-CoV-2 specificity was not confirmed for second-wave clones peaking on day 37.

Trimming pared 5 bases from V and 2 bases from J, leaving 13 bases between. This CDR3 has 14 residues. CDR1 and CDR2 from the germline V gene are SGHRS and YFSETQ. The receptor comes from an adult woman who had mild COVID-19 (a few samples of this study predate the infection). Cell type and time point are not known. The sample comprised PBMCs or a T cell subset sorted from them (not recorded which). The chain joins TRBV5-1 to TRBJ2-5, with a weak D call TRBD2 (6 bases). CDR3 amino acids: CASSTWGEQETQYF. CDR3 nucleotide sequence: TGCGCCAGCAGTACGTGGGGGGAACAAGAGACCCAGTACTTC.